Listed below are T cell receptor beta chains from one sample, sequenced in a study of beta chain features in type 1 diabetes. This table comes from immunoSEQ multiplex PCR, and its TCRdb copy is limited to in-frame clones, with some not included. The table lists about 250,000 clones, 13% to 15% of them singletons. The sequenced sample consisted of naive CD4+ T cells from blood. Receptors were obtained from a woman aged 35 to 49 in good health. Each CDR3 is given with its conserved first and last residue. The D gene is left open where the match is weak. Where a row states a size, it is once, few, many or the class of an expanded clone; other rows omit it.

>.|TRBV27|15|TRBJ2-2|.
TGTGCCAGCAGTTACTACAGGCCGAACACCGGGGAGCTGTTTTTT
CASSYYRPNTGELFF
>.|TRBV4-1|14|TRBJ2-3|few
TGCGCCAGCAGCCCCCGGACTAGCACAGATACGCAGTATTTT
CASSPRTSTDTQYF
>.|TRBV9|10|TRBJ1-2|.
TGTGCCCTTATAGGGAGCGGCTACACCTTC
CALIGSGYTF
>TRBD1|TRBV5-8|16|TRBJ1-2|.
TGTGCCAGCAGCTTGGCCGGGACAGGAAATAACTATGGCTACACCTTC
CASSLAGTGNNYGYTF
>TRBD2|TRBV2|16|TRBJ2-1|.
TGTGCCAGCAGTACCAGGCTAGCGGGGTACTACAATGAGCAGTTCTTC
CASSTRLAGYYNEQFF
>.|TRBV2|15|TRBJ1-2|few
TGTGCCAGCAGTGAACAGGGGCATCAGGACTATGGCTACACCTTC
CASSEQGHQDYGYTF
>.|TRBV29-1|12|TRBJ1-3|.
TGCAGCGTCCTGGCGGGTGGAAACACCATATATTTT
CSVLAGGNTIYF
>.|TRBV29-1|12|TRBJ1-2|.
TGCAGCGTTGCAAACAGGGATAGTGGCTACACCTTC
CSVANRDSGYTF
>TRBD1|TRBV19|13|TRBJ2-7|few
TGTGCCAGTAGTAGGGGACAGGATTACGAGCAGTACTTC
CASSRGQDYEQYF
>TRBD2|TRBV7-2|17|TRBJ2-1|.
TGTGCCAGCAGCTTAGTGCTCCTAGCGGGGGGCTACAATGAGCAGTTCTTC
CASSLVLLAGGYNEQFF
>.|TRBV9|12|TRBJ2-4|.
TGTGCCAGCAGCCGGGACAAAAACATTCAGTACTTC
CASSRDKNIQYF
>.|TRBV5-1|14|TRBJ1-5|few
TGCGCCAGCAGCTTGGGACAGAGAAATCAGCCCCAGCATTTT
CASSLGQRNQPQHF
>TRBD1|TRBV7-2|14|TRBJ2-7|few
TGTGCCAGCAGCCGGACAGGGTTAGGGTACGAGCAGTACTTC
CASSRTGLGYEQYF
>.|TRBV5-4|16|TRBJ1-6|once
TGTGCCAGCAGCTTAGATCCCCCGGGGTATAATTCACCCCTCCACTTT
CASSLDPPGYNSPLHF
>.|TRBV5-1|14|TRBJ1-1|.
TGCGCCAGCAGCGACGGATCATCGAGGACTGAAGCTTTCTTT
CASSDGSSRTEAFF
>.|TRBV2|11|TRBJ2-1|few
TGTGCCAGCAGGGGGGCGGCCGAGCAGTTCTTC
CASRGAAEQFF
>.|TRBV2|14|TRBJ2-7|.
TGTGCCAGCGTCAGCCTAGGACAACCCTACGAGCAGTACTTC
CASVSLGQPYEQYF
>.|TRBV19|14|TRBJ1-5|few
TGTGCCAGTAGTATGACCGGAGGCGAGCAGCCCCAGCATTTT
CASSMTGGEQPQHF
>.|TRBV4-3|13|TRBJ2-7|.
TGCGCCAGCAGCCAAGATGGGGGGTACGAGCAGTACTTC
CASSQDGGYEQYF
>.|TRBV19|14|TRBJ2-3|few
TGTGCCAGAATTCGGGGGAGATTCACAGATACGCAGTATTTT
CARIRGRFTDTQYF
>.|TRBV18|15|TRBJ2-3|few
TGTGCCAGCTCACGTACAGGGCAGTTCACAGATACGCAGTATTTT
CASSRTGQFTDTQYF
>.|TRBV29-1|12|TRBJ2-7|many
TGCAGCGCACTGCGGGGAAACTACGAGCAGTACTTC
CSALRGNYEQYF
>TRBD1|TRBV5-1|14|TRBJ1-1|.
TGCGCCAGCAGCTTGCAGGGGGGAATGACTGAAGCTTTCTTT
CASSLQGGMTEAFF
>.|TRBV11-2|14|TRBJ1-2|few
TGTGCCAGCAGCCCACCAGGGAGGGTCCATGGCTACACCTTC
CASSPPGRVHGYTF
>.|TRBV4-3|14|TRBJ1-2|few
TGCGCCAGCAGCCAAGACAGGGTCGACTATGGCTACACCTTC
CASSQDRVDYGYTF
>TRBD1|TRBV27|15|TRBJ1-2|.
TGTGCCAGCGGATCAGGGGGTAGCCGACTCTATGGCTACACCTTC
CASGSGGSRLYGYTF
>.|TRBV7-2|12|TRBJ1-4|few
TGTGCCAGCGGAGCCGGGACATCAGGACTGTTTTTT
CASGAGTSGLFF
>.|TRBV7-8|12|TRBJ2-2|.
TGTGCCAGCAGCTTCTCTGGCCGGGAGCTGTTTTTT
CASSFSGRELFF
>TRBD2|TRBV18|15|TRBJ2-3|few
TGTGCCAGCCCCCCGCGGGGGGGGAGCACAGATACGCAGTATTTT
CASPPRGGSTDTQYF
>.|TRBV1|11|TRBJ1-5|few
TGCACCAGCAGCCCAGGTCAGCCCCAGCATTTT
CTSSPGQPQHF
>.|TRBV11-3|13|TRBJ1-5|.
TGTGCCAGCAGCCATAGCGGTGGGCAGCCCCAGCATTTT
CASSHSGGQPQHF
>TRBD1|TRBV7-2|11|TRBJ2-7|.
TGTGCCAGCGGGACAGTCCACGAGCAGTACTTC
CASGTVHEQYF
>TRBD1|TRBV6-5|15|TRBJ1-6|.
TGTGCCAGCACTGGACAGGGGGCGGGGAATTCACCCCTCCACTTT
CASTGQGAGNSPLHF
>.|TRBV5-6|17|TRBJ2-2|.
TGTGCCAGCAGCTGGAGAGGCGGCCTTTTGGGTCCCGGGGAGCTGTTTTTT
CASSWRGGLLGPGELFF
>.|TRBV5-3|14|TRBJ1-5|.
TGTGCCAGAAGCAGGGACGGGAGCCGACAGCCCCAGCATTTT
CARSRDGSRQPQHF
>TRBD2|TRBV7-2|16|TRBJ2-1|.
TGTGCCAGCAGCTTAGGGCTAGCGGGGGGGCGGTTTGAGCAGTTCTTC
CASSLGLAGGRFEQFF
>.|TRBV18|14|TRBJ1-5|few
TGTGCCAGCTCACCAGTATATAGCAATCAGCCCCAGCATTTT
CASSPVYSNQPQHF
>TRBD1|TRBV7-2|16|TRBJ2-1|.
TGTGCCAGCAGCTTGCGCAGGGGGAGCTCCTACAATGAGCAGTTCTTC
CASSLRRGSSYNEQFF
>.|TRBV7-9|12|TRBJ2-5|.
TGTGCCAGCAGCTTCCGCCGGGAGACCCAGTACTTC
CASSFRRETQYF
>TRBD1|TRBV27|13|TRBJ1-5|few
TGTGCCAGCAGCGGGACAGGGCTTCAGCCCCAGCATTTT
CASSGTGLQPQHF
>.|TRBV5-1|12|TRBJ2-7|few
TGCGCCAGCATGGGAGGACTCTACGAGCAGTACTTC
CASMGGLYEQYF
>TRBD1|TRBV28|13|TRBJ1-5|few
TGTGCCAGCGGGACAGGGGGCGATCAGCCCCAGCATTTT
CASGTGGDQPQHF
>.|TRBV5-1|16|TRBJ2-1|few
TGCGCCAGCAGCGTAGAACCAGGAGGCCCACGCAATGAGCAGTTCTTC
CASSVEPGGPRNEQFF
>.|TRBV5-4|15|TRBJ2-5|.
TGTGCCAGCAGCTCCGGCCCATCGGGCCAAGAGACCCAGTACTTC
CASSSGPSGQETQYF
>TRBD1|TRBV4-3|15|TRBJ1-2|.
TGCGCCAGCAGCCAAGGACAGGGCAATCTACCTGGCTACACCTTC
CASSQGQGNLPGYTF
>.|TRBV5-4|15|TRBJ2-7|few
TGTGCCAGCAGCTTGGGGGCAGTGAGATCCTACGAGCAGTACTTC
CASSLGAVRSYEQYF